These T cell receptor beta chains were read from a single sample in a study of neurological immune-mediated disorders. TCRdb re-derived calls from the 5' RACE reads in MiXCR, one entry per CDR3 protein. The sample has about 38,000 distinct CDR3 sequences, more than 4.5% seen once. The sample was CD4+ T cells from blood. Source of these receptors: a man aged 18 to 30 in good health. Both conserved end residues are part of each CDR3. Each record gives: clone size, J gene, V gene, D gene, CDR3 protein. D genes are given only for firm matches. Some rows have no size entry. The others give once, few or many, or a class for an expanded clone.

clone_size: many
j_call: TRBJ1-6
v_call: TRBV20-1
d_call: -
cdr3_aa: CSARNPGTRGNSPLHF

clone_size: many
j_call: TRBJ2-5
v_call: TRBV7-2
d_call: -
cdr3_aa: CASSPGWFGETQYF

clone_size: -
j_call: TRBJ2-5
v_call: TRBV3-1
d_call: -
cdr3_aa: CASSSEGGEETWYF

clone_size: many
j_call: TRBJ2-7
v_call: TRBV5-1
d_call: -
cdr3_aa: CASSLAGDSSYEQYF

clone_size: -
j_call: TRBJ1-2
v_call: TRBV6-1
d_call: TRBD1
cdr3_aa: CASSEVGQGIGYGYTF

clone_size: many
j_call: TRBJ1-1
v_call: TRBV20-1
d_call: TRBD1
cdr3_aa: CSAERGQGSEAFF

clone_size: many
j_call: TRBJ1-1
v_call: TRBV20-1
d_call: -
cdr3_aa: CSVTPTGGTEAFF

clone_size: medium-sized
j_call: TRBJ2-3
v_call: TRBV5-1
d_call: TRBD1
cdr3_aa: CASSLTTGQGTDTQYF

clone_size: many
j_call: TRBJ2-1
v_call: TRBV7-2
d_call: -
cdr3_aa: CASSSGGFDEQFF

clone_size: many
j_call: TRBJ1-6
v_call: TRBV6-1
d_call: -
cdr3_aa: CASSEAISSSPLHF

clone_size: many
j_call: TRBJ2-5
v_call: TRBV5-1
d_call: -
cdr3_aa: CASRPPGTERETQYF

clone_size: many
j_call: TRBJ1-2
v_call: TRBV10-3
d_call: TRBD1
cdr3_aa: CAISGAYRDRLSNYGYTF

clone_size: many
j_call: TRBJ1-6
v_call: TRBV6-5
d_call: -
cdr3_aa: CASSYGVRDYNSPLHF

clone_size: many
j_call: TRBJ1-3
v_call: TRBV10-3
d_call: -
cdr3_aa: CAISEVNGNTIYF

clone_size: many
j_call: TRBJ2-5
v_call: TRBV3-1
d_call: -
cdr3_aa: CASSQEWETQYF

clone_size: many
j_call: TRBJ2-2
v_call: TRBV6-5
d_call: -
cdr3_aa: CASSYLAEGGELFF